A selection of T cell receptor beta chains follows, all from one sample in a study of a mutant IDH1 vaccine in newly diagnosed glioma. The antigens of these receptors remain unknown. Method: immunoSEQ multiplex PCR; TCRdb's copy keeps in-frame clones and lacks some. Counted here are over 35,000 clones, around 83% occurring once; the ten biggest clones make up 5.1%. The sample here was PBMCs, taken from a glioma patient whose treatment included an IDH1 peptide vaccine. These receptors were taken from a woman in her forties or fifties with glioma. Both conserved end residues are part of each CDR3. The order of the fields is D gene, V gene, J gene, clone size, CDR3 DNA, CDR3 protein. A D gene is named only where the DNA matches it firmly. Not every row has a clone size; where given, it reads once, few, many or a size class.

D: TRBD1; V: TRBV5-1; J: TRBJ1-1; size: NA; DNA: TGCGCCAGCAGCCCGCAGGGGGGGAACACTGAAGCTTTCTTT; CDR3: CASSPQGGNTEAFF
D: NA; V: TRBV9; J: TRBJ2-3; size: NA; DNA: TGTGCCAGCGGCTCCGGGGTGTCGGGCACAGATACGCAGTATTTT; CDR3: CASGSGVSGTDTQYF
D: NA; V: TRBV15; J: TRBJ1-2; size: NA; DNA: TGTGCCACCAGCAGAGATCGCCAAACGGAGGGCTACACCTTC; CDR3: CATSRDRQTEGYTF
D: TRBD1; V: TRBV20-1; J: TRBJ1-1; size: medium-sized; DNA: TGCAGTGCTACCGAGGGGGCAGCTTTCTTT; CDR3: CSATEGAAFF
D: NA; V: TRBV7-9; J: TRBJ1-1; size: NA; DNA: TGTGCCAGCAACGCCGGGACAACTGAAGCTTTCTTT; CDR3: CASNAGTTEAFF
D: TRBD1; V: TRBV9; J: TRBJ2-7; size: NA; DNA: TGTGCCAGCAGCGCAGGGACAGTTTCCTACGAGCAGTACTTC; CDR3: CASSAGTVSYEQYF
D: NA; V: TRBV7-8; J: TRBJ1-5; size: NA; DNA: TGTGCCAGCAGCTGGGTAAATCAGCCCCAGCATTTT; CDR3: CASSWVNQPQHF
D: NA; V: TRBV7-8; J: TRBJ1-6; size: NA; DNA: TGTGCCAGCAGCTTAGAAGGAGGCGCAGTGGGGTCACCCCTCCACTTT; CDR3: CASSLEGGAVGSPLHF
D: NA; V: TRBV5-5; J: TRBJ2-7; size: NA; DNA: TGTGCCAGCAGCTTGGATCTTGGTGAGCAGTACTTC; CDR3: CASSLDLGEQYF
D: NA; V: TRBV27; J: TRBJ1-1; size: NA; DNA: TGTGCCAGCAGACCAGCGCCCCACACTGAAGCTTTCTTT; CDR3: CASRPAPHTEAFF
D: TRBD1; V: TRBV5-4; J: TRBJ1-2; size: NA; DNA: TGTGCCAGCAGCCGTCAACCGGGCAGGGGGCGCGGGGGCTATGGCTACACCTTC; CDR3: CASSRQPGRGRGGYGYTF
D: NA; V: TRBV7-9; J: TRBJ1-3; size: NA; DNA: TGTGCCAGCACCCCATACCGAGGAAACACCATATATTTT; CDR3: CASTPYRGNTIYF
D: NA; V: TRBV5-1; J: TRBJ2-5; size: NA; DNA: TGCGCCAGCCGCGACTACCCTTATACCCAAGAGACCCAGTACTTC; CDR3: CASRDYPYTQETQYF